This T cell receptor beta chain derives from a study of a mutant IDH1 vaccine in newly diagnosed glioma. For the study at large: There were eight vaccinations for patients, given in weeks 1, 3, 5, 7, 11, 15, 19 and 23. Previous care, which was radiotherapy, temozolomide, or both, most often involved both. The study's findings and limits: Most patients, approximately 92%, showed vaccine-induced immune responses.

Time point specified: week 23, last vaccination. The study gave 300 ug of mutant IDH1 20-mer peptide per vaccine dose, with topical imiquimod. V was trimmed by 4 bases and J by 0 bases, leaving 14 bases between them. Germline loops: CDR1 SGHKS, CDR2 YYEKEE (reference sequence). The CDR3 sequence is 15 residues long. Assay used: immunoSEQ multiplex PCR; TCRdb lists only in-frame clones, some missing. The data contain roughly 60,000 clones, approximately 84% of them singletons. The sample holds a few counts of this clone. The antigen is unknown. The material sequenced was PBMCs, taken from a glioma patient whose treatment included an IDH1 peptide vaccine. This TCR derives from a man aged 25-40 years with glioma. The chain couples TRBV5-5 to TRBJ2-7; either TRBD1 or TRBD2 may fit D (5 bases each). The CDR3 sequence: CASSLTRGLSYEQYF. In DNA form, the CDR3 reads TGTGCCAGCAGCCTAACGAGGGGTCTCTCCTACGAGCAGTACTTC.